This T cell receptor beta chain was recorded in a study of T cell responses to AZD1222 COVID-19 vaccine. Background on the study: Investigators merged groups given second doses at roughly 4 or roughly 12 weeks.

TCRdb's copy holds only in-frame clones and misses some; the assay was immunoSEQ multiplex PCR. The table has 150,000 or so clones, about nine tenths seen once; the top ten hold roughly 6.3%. Points from the study as a whole: Of the AZD1222 recipients, only 5 or 6 were seropositive at baseline.

As for this clone: Its specificity is unknown.

Between the trimmed V and J ends, which lost 4 bases and 4 bases, there was a span of 5 bases. The CDR3 extends over 12 amino acids. Germline loops: CDR1 LNHDA, CDR2 SQIVND (reference sequence). The starting material was peripheral blood, obtained on day 0 of AZD1222 vaccination. This TCR derives from an adult in good health. The chain couples TRBV19 to TRBJ2-1; no firm D call. In nucleotides, the CDR3 is TGTGCCAGTAGTAGCGTGTACAATGAGCAGTTCTTC. Translation: CASSSVYNEQFF.